Shown below are 5 T cell receptor beta chains from a single sample sequenced in a study of control samples from healthy donors and cancer patients. Produced via immunoSEQ multiplex PCR; TCRdb's table is partial and in-frame only. The ten top clones account for more than 2%, within a sample of about 190,000 clones. Sample: blood. The receptor source for this set is a woman in her 30s in good health.

The chain links TRBV5-8 to TRBJ2-5; 11 positions agree with TRBD2. Per germline, CDR1 SGHTS and CDR2 YDEGEE. The CDR3 covers 17 residues. Trimming removed 2 bases from V and 5 bases from J; junction bases left unmatched: 11. The CDR3 DNA is TGTGCCAGCAGCTTTGAGTTAGCGGGGGGGCCTCGGGAGACCCAGTACTTC. This sequence encodes CASSFELAGGPRETQYF.

V usage is TRBV19 and J usage is TRBJ1-4, with a tentative D call TRBD1 (5 bases). In germline, CDR1 is LNHDA, CDR2 SQIVND (reference sequence). Trimming pared 4 bases from V and 8 bases from J, leaving 17 bases between. This CDR3 region has 15 residues. The CDR3 region has the DNA TGTGCCAGTAGTAGGAACAGGAACCGTCGGGAAAAACTGTTTTTT. It yields the protein CASSRNRNRREKLFF.

The V and J genes are TRBV11-2 and TRBJ1-1, with D hard to call. The CDR3 sequence is 11 residues long. The germline V gene encodes CDR1 SGHAT and CDR2 FQNNGV. V was clipped by 4 bases and J by 13 bases, with 13 bases between them. CDR3 in amino acids: CASSSTPPVFF. DNA for the CDR3: TGTGCCAGCAGCTCCACCCCGCCGGTTTTCTTT.

The gene calls are TRBV6-2 or TRBV6-3 and TRBJ2-7; D is undetermined. The V gene lost 0 bases and the J gene lost 1 base, with 13 bases spanning the gap. CDR1 is MNHEY, CDR2 SVGEGT, per germline. This CDR3 is built from 16 residues. CDR3 nucleotides: TGTGCCAGCAGTTACTCGGTAAGGCGAATATCCTACGAGCAGTACTTC. Its translation: CASSYSVRRISYEQYF.

This chain links TRBV5-1 with TRBJ2-7; D might be TRBD2 (6 bases). V gave up 1 base and J gave up 4 bases, with 15 bases separating them. There are 15 residues in the CDR3. CDR1 and CDR2 from the germline V gene are SGHRS and YFSETQ. The CDR3 loop is CASSLIWGGAYEQYF. The CDR3 DNA reads TGCGCCAGCAGCTTGATATGGGGCGGGGCTTACGAGCAGTACTTC.